This TCR beta chain was identified in a study of T cells in Graves' hyperthyroidism and ophthalmopathy. The wider study: Before any treatment, at initial diagnosis, peripheral blood was collected.

The study, taken as a whole, reports: Blood also showed most of the thyroid clonotypes that were expanded above 0.001. Through a model of 13 V-J features, ophthalmopathy was separated from stable hyperthyroidism.

A single count supports this clonotype. Its antigen is as yet unknown. Using roughly 9.4 ml of fresh peripheral blood, PBMCs were prepared. Amplification of TCR beta CDR3 regions used RNA as the template. Researchers ran a first-round RT-PCR on the TCR CDR3 using the HTBI primer set. TCRdb re-derived calls from the multiplex PCR reads in MiXCR, one entry per CDR3 protein. This table has hundreds of thousands of distinct CDR3 sequences, about 15% appearing once. The TCR sequence derives from a woman between 35 and 50 years old with Graves' ophthalmopathy. Sequencing used blood.

The CDR3 protein is CASSFLGTAAASYGYTF. CDR3 bases: TGTGCCAGCAGTTTCCTTGGGACAGCCGCGGCTTCCTATGGCTACACCTTC. The chain links TRBV28 to TRBJ1-2, with 7 positions matching TRBD1. V lost 3 bases and J lost 4; bases outside the gene matches: 14. CDR3 length: 17 amino acids. The germline CDR1 and CDR2 sequences are MDHEN and SYDVKM.